Below, one T cell receptor (beta chain) is given with its context. Its antigen is unknown. This specimen belongs to a study of OX40 agonist ivuxolimab in advanced cancers. Study-level background: With a range of 23 to 79, age averaged approximately 60 years, and approximately 83% were male. Patients with prior anti-PD-1, anti-PD-L1 or anti-CTLA-4 therapy were eligible; 40% to 45% had some.

TCRdb's table, derived via immunoSEQ multiplex PCR, lists solely in-frame clones and lacks some. The sample lists about 83,000 clones; approximately 84% were seen once. Notes on the study in general: Relative to CD4+ cells, CD8+ T cells on average had more expanded clones. In the 0.1 to 3.0 mg/kg range, CD4+ and CD8+ blood T cells had expanded clonally by week 6.

V was shortened by 4 bases and J by 1 base, with 3 bases between the two germline ends. Germline lookup yields CDR1 SGHAT and CDR2 FQDESV (reference sequence). The CDR3 is 12 amino acids. The rearrangement links TRBV11-1 to TRBJ2-3; D is ambiguous. This receptor was taken from an adult with an advanced solid tumor such as melanoma, head and neck, liver or kidney cancer. The sample was CD4+ or CD8+ T cells sorted from blood, taken in a trial of the OX40 agonist ivuxolimab. The CDR3 reads CASSSRTDTQYF. As DNA, the CDR3 is TGTGCCAGCAGCTCCCGCACAGATACGCAGTATTTT.